These 28 T cell receptor beta chains were all obtained from the same sample, sequenced in a study of blood T cell repertoires in COVID-19. Sequenced by immunoSEQ multiplex PCR; TCRdb stores in-frame clones only, minus some. The sample yields tens of thousands of clones, over 75% seen once. Source material: peripheral blood. These receptor sequences come from a man aged 50 to 59 with COVID-19, enrolled during active disease.

This chain links TRBV28 with TRBJ1-1; 8 nucleotides line up with TRBD1. The V gene's germline CDR1 is MDHEN and CDR2 SYDVKM. This CDR3 comprises 14 residues. Losses at the gene ends were 4 bases for V and 1 base for J; bases not matched to a gene: 2. CDR3 nucleotides: TGTGCCAGCAGTTGGACAGGGAGGAACACTGAAGCTTTCTTT. This gives the protein CASSWTGRNTEAFF.

This chain connects TRBV5-1 to TRBJ2-6, with unresolved D. The germline CDR1 and CDR2 sequences are SGHRS and YFSETQ. The CDR3 consists of 17 residues. V gave up 4 bases and J gave up 0 bases, with 14 bases separating them. The CDR3 region is CASSHAGASSGANVLTF. CDR3 nucleotides: TGCGCCAGCAGCCACGCAGGCGCCAGCTCTGGGGCCAACGTCCTGACTTTC. Filled out from reference TRBV5-1 and TRBJ2-6, the complete variable domain reads KAGVTQTPRYLIKTRGQQVTLSCSPISGHRSVSWYQQTPGQGLQFLFEYFSETQRNKGNFPGRFSGRQFSNSRSEMNVSTLELGDSALYLCASSHAGASSGANVLTFGAGSRLTVL.

The chain joins TRBV7-9 to TRBJ1-2; D gene unclear. The CDR3 consists of 11 residues. The germline V gene has CDR1 SEHNR and CDR2 FQNEAQ (reference sequence). V lost 5 bases, J lost 9 bases, and 10 bases lay in between. In DNA form, the CDR3 reads TGTGCCAGCAGCCTCCAGAATAGCTACACCTTC. This translates into CASSLQNSYTF.

The gene calls are TRBV6-1 and TRBJ2-3; 11 positions agree with TRBD2. The CDR3 length is 14 residues. Germline V gene lookup returns CDR1 MNHNS and CDR2 SASEGT. Trimming took 10 bases from V and 4 from J; bases not matched to a gene: 7. The CDR3 DNA sequence: TGTGCCACCTTTAGCGGGAGGGCTCCAGATACGCAGTATTTT. Its protein is CATFSGRAPDTQYF.

The CDR3 DNA sequence: TGTGCCTGGAGGTGGGGACAGGCAAACACTGAAGCTTTCTTT. It codes for CAWRWGQANTEAFF. The chain links TRBV30 to TRBJ1-1; 8 nucleotides line up with TRBD1. Looked up from germline, CDR1 is GTSNPN and CDR2 is SVGIG (reference sequence). CDR3 length equals 14 residues. The V gene end was trimmed by 3 bases and the J gene end by 2 bases; junction bases not matched to a gene: 5.

This chain connects TRBV28 to TRBJ2-1, with a weak D call TRBD1 (6 bases). Trimming left V 3 bases short and J 0 bases short, with 12 bases between. Looked up from germline, CDR1 is MDHEN and CDR2 is SYDVKM. CDR3 size: 16 residues. The CDR3 DNA follows: TGTGCCAGCAGTTTGGGGGCGATGAACTCCTACAATGAGCAGTTCTTC. As protein: CASSLGAMNSYNEQFF.

V and J are TRBV4-3 and TRBJ1-2, with 8 nucleotides matching TRBD1. The CDR3 sequence is 14 residues long. Per germline, CDR1 LGHNA and CDR2 YSLEER. Trimming at V came to 0 bases and at J to 8 bases, leaving 5 bases not matched to a gene. The DNA for the CDR3 is TGCGCCAGCAGCCAAGATCCCACAGGGGGGGGCTACACCTTC. This sequence encodes CASSQDPTGGGYTF.

The J gene is TRBJ1-1, the V gene TRBV24-1; no clear D. Germline V gene data show CDR1 as KGHDR and CDR2 as SFDVKD. This CDR3 spans 13 amino acids. Trimming removed 3 bases from V and 6 bases from J, with 10 bases in between. This CDR3 is CATSDAGVPEAFF. CDR3 coding DNA: TGTGCCACCAGTGATGCCGGGGTACCTGAAGCTTTCTTT.

CDR3: CASSPRVGSEQYF. CDR3 DNA sequence: TGCGCCAGCAGCCCCCGGGTCGGGTCCGAGCAGTACTTC. V and J are TRBV5-1 and TRBJ2-7; D ambiguous. The V gene's germline CDR1 is SGHRS and CDR2 YFSETQ. The CDR3 is made up of 13 amino acids. Trimming shortened V by 4 bases and J by 6 bases, and 14 bases separated the two germline ends.

This clone was counted between two and nine times. The chain links TRBV3-1 (or the pseudogene TRBV3-2) to TRBJ1-5; D not certain. CDR1 and CDR2 from the germline V gene are LGHDT and YNNKEL (reference sequence). Trimming cost V 3 bases and J 7 bases, with 16 bases left between them. CDR3 length equals 15 residues. The CDR3 spells CASSQSGPGGQPQHF. CDR3 coding DNA: TGTGCCAGCAGCCAGAGCGGGCCCGGAGGGCAGCCCCAGCATTTT.

This clone was observed a few times. The rearrangement uses TRBV20-1 and TRBJ1-2; D is ambiguous. The germline V and J ends were trimmed by 3 bases and 3 bases, with 17 bases remaining between them. Germline-derived CDR1 and CDR2 are DFQATT and SNEGSKA (reference sequence). CDR3 length: 15 residues. For the CDR3, the DNA is TGCAGTGCTAGTTTTGTCTACCTCGCTGACTATGGCTACACCTTC. It yields the protein CSASFVYLADYGYTF.

The CDR3 spells CASSQLATYNEQFF. CDR3 nucleotides: TGTGCCAGCAGCCAACTAGCGACCTACAATGAGCAGTTCTTC. The genes are TRBV7-2 and TRBJ2-1, with 7 bases identical to TRBD2. In germline, CDR1 is SGHTA, CDR2 FQGNSA. The CDR3 has 14 amino acids. Trimming removed 5 bases from V and 2 bases from J; junction bases left unmatched: 3.

V is TRBV6-6 and J is TRBJ1-5; 8 bases align to TRBD1. The CDR3 has 15 residues. V shed 4 bases and J 6 bases; nucleotides not matched to a gene: 8. Germline V gives CDR1 MNHNY, CDR2 SVGAGI (reference sequence). Here the CDR3 reads CASSFLGQGGQPQHF. For the CDR3, the DNA is TGTGCCAGCAGTTTCTTAGGACAGGGCGGTCAGCCCCAGCATTTT.

The CDR3 here is CASSPPRGTSGSTDTQYF. CDR3 nucleotides: TGTGCCAGCAGCCCCCCCCGAGGGACTAGCGGGAGCACAGATACGCAGTATTTT. This chain connects TRBV7-2 to TRBJ2-3, with 12 bases lining up with TRBD2. There are 18 residues in the CDR3. V gave up 5 bases and J gave up 0 bases; unmatched junction bases: 9. CDR1 SGHTA and CDR2 FQGNSA come from the germline V gene.

This chain joins TRBV28 and TRBJ2-7; D is possibly TRBD2 (6 bases). V lost 2 bases, J lost 2 bases, and 16 bases lay in between. The CDR3 sequence is 16 residues long. Germline V gene sequence: CDR1 MDHEN, CDR2 SYDVKM. The CDR3 DNA follows: TGTGCCAGCAGTTTAATCGCCGGGGAGGTTCCCTACGAGCAGTACTTC. As protein: CASSLIAGEVPYEQYF.

The chain carries TRBV5-4 and TRBJ2-5; 9 nucleotides line up with TRBD1. The V gene's germline CDR1 is SGHNT and CDR2 YYREEE (reference sequence). This CDR3 region has 17 residues. V was pared by 0 bases and J by 5 bases, with 11 bases of the junction left unmatched. The DNA of the CDR3 is TGTGCCAGCAGCTTGGGGGGCAACAGGGGGCCGACGGAGACCCAGTACTTC. Its translation is CASSLGGNRGPTETQYF. Supplemented by reference TRBV5-4 and TRBJ2-5, the full variable domain reads ETGVTQSPTHLIKTRGQQVTLRCSSQSGHNTVSWYQQALGQGPQFIFQYYREEENGRGNFPPRFSGLQFPNYSSELNVNALELDDSALYLCASSLGGNRGPTETQYFGPGTRLLVL.

This chain joins TRBV30 and TRBJ2-1; TRBD2 matches at 13 bases. The CDR3 length is 19 residues. CDR1 GTSNPN and CDR2 SVGIG come from the germline V gene (reference sequence). V was clipped by 2 bases and J by 7 bases; unmatched bases: 17. The CDR3 sequence is CAWSFNVSPGLAGTNEQFF. CDR3 sequence (DNA): TGTGCCTGGAGTTTCAACGTGAGCCCGGGACTAGCGGGAACAAATGAGCAGTTCTTC.

The chain has TRBV21-1 and TRBJ2-2; TRBD2, the table's D call, lacks a check against the DNA. TRBV21-1 is termed a pseudogene. The CDR3 totals 14 residues. The CDR3 spells CASPTTLNTGELFF. CDR3 in DNA: TGTGCCAGCCCAACCACTCTAAACACCGGGGAGCTGTTTTTT.

V and J are TRBV6-5 and TRBJ2-1; 8 bases agree with TRBD2. Trimming at V came to 2 bases and at J to 9 bases, leaving 6 bases not matched to a gene. The germline CDR1 and CDR2 sequences are MNHEY and SVGAGI. The CDR3 loop spans 14 amino acids. The CDR3 reads CASSYQREGPEQFF. In DNA form, the CDR3 reads TGTGCCAGCAGTTACCAACGGGAGGGCCCTGAGCAGTTCTTC.

The chain links TRBV10-3 to TRBJ2-1; 8 nucleotides align to TRBD1. V lost 3 bases and J lost 5; bases outside the gene matches: 3. This CDR3 is 14 amino acids long. CDR1 is ENHRY, CDR2 SYGVKD, per germline. In nucleotides, the CDR3 is TGTGCCATCAGTGACCCGGGACAGGACAATGAGCAGTTCTTC. This sequence encodes CAISDPGQDNEQFF.

The genes are TRBV19 and TRBJ2-1; 14 bases fit TRBD2. In germline, CDR1 is LNHDA, CDR2 SQIVND (reference sequence). Trimming removed 4 bases from V and 4 bases from J; junction bases left unmatched: 6. This CDR3 contains 17 residues. The DNA of the CDR3 is TGTGCCAGTAGTACTCGGACTAGCGGGAGGATTTACAATGAGCAGTTCTTC. Translated: CASSTRTSGRIYNEQFF.

This clone showed up just a few times. As DNA, the CDR3 is TGTGCCAGCACCGCTTCTGGGACTAGCTACAATGAGCAGTTCTTC. The encoded protein is CASTASGTSYNEQFF. This chain links TRBV7-2 with TRBJ2-1; 8 bases match TRBD2. Germline V gene sequence: CDR1 SGHTA, CDR2 FQGNSA. The ends lost 7 bases at V and 3 bases at J; junction bases unmatched: 8. The CDR3 is 15 amino acids.

The chain carries TRBV19 and TRBJ1-5, with D possibly matching TRBD1 (5 bases). The length of the CDR3 is 15 residues. CDR1 and CDR2 (germline): LNHDA, SQIVND (reference sequence). Trimming took off 3 bases at V and 2 bases at J, with 11 bases between the two ends. The CDR3 loop reads CASSMGPVGNQPQHF. The DNA of the CDR3 is TGTGCCAGTAGTATGGGGCCCGTTGGCAATCAGCCCCAGCATTTT.

The V and J genes are TRBV4-3 and TRBJ2-7; D perhaps matches TRBD1 (6 bases). Germline lookup yields CDR1 LGHNA and CDR2 YSLEER. The CDR3 loop spans 16 amino acids. With 6 bases removed from V and 0 bases from J, the gap between germline ends came to 18 bases. The CDR3 nucleotides are TGCGCCAGCAGTCAAAACCCGGACAGTCACTCCTACGAGCAGTACTTC. Its translation is CASSQNPDSHSYEQYF.

The chain joins TRBV24-1 to TRBJ2-2; tentative D call: TRBD1 (5 bases). This CDR3 comprises 15 residues. V was shortened by 0 bases and J by 4 bases, with 8 bases between the two germline ends. CDR1 is KGHDR, CDR2 SFDVKD, per germline. The CDR3 sequence: CATSDLAGPTGELFF. The CDR3 nucleotides are TGTGCCACCAGTGATTTGGCAGGGCCCACCGGGGAGCTGTTTTTT.

The chain is built from TRBV7-2 and TRBJ1-4, with D possibly matching TRBD1 (5 bases). Trimming pared 4 bases from V and 7 bases from J, leaving 16 bases between. This CDR3 is 15 amino acids long. The germline V gene has CDR1 SGHTA and CDR2 FQGNSA. The CDR3 DNA reads TGTGCCAGCAGCTCAAGGGGATCTTCTATTGAAAAACTGTTTTTT. It yields the protein CASSSRGSSIEKLFF.

The chain combines TRBV18 with TRBJ1-4, with TRBD1 matching 7 bases. Germline assignment: CDR1 KGHSH and CDR2 LQKENI. The CDR3 is made up of 17 amino acids. Trimming at V came to 3 bases and at J to 0 bases, leaving 7 bases not matched to a gene. The CDR3 loop is CASSPGDSSATNEKLFF. CDR3 nucleotide sequence: TGTGCCAGCTCACCGGGGGACAGTTCTGCAACTAATGAAAAACTGTTTTTT.

The chain joins TRBV10-3 to TRBJ1-2, with D possibly TRBD1 on 6 matching bases. Trimming removed 6 bases from V and 3 bases from J, with 11 bases in between. There are 13 residues in the CDR3. Germline CDR1 and CDR2: ENHRY and SYGVKD. Here the CDR3 reads CAISPQGDYGYTF. For the CDR3, the DNA is TGTGCCATCAGCCCACAGGGTGACTATGGCTACACCTTC.